This T cell receptor beta chain was profiled in a study of blood T cell repertoires in COVID-19. In the study's own analysis: Estimation of nucleated cell counts relied on the amplification of reference gene primers. Method: immunoSEQ multiplex PCR; TCRdb's copy keeps in-frame clones and lacks some. V and J calls and clone size are copied from that table; D and trimming were computed from the DNA. The sample comprises tens of thousands of clones, approximately 78% of which are singletons, and approximately 6.7% rests with the top ten. CDR1 and CDR2 from the germline V gene are MNHEY and SMNVEV (reference sequence). V dropped 10 bases and J dropped 3; count of bases not matched to a gene: 9. This CDR3 spans 15 amino acids.

This receptor was obtained from a man aged 50 to 60 with active or convalescent COVID-19. The specimen was peripheral blood. The chain couples TRBV27 to TRBJ2-1, with TRBD2 identical over 10 bases. The CDR3 here is CATAGGQGHYNEQFF. The DNA for the CDR3 is TGTGCCACAGCGGGGGGGCAAGGTCACTACAATGAGCAGTTCTTC.